The 7 T cell receptor beta chains in this list originate from one sample, sequenced in a study of PD-1 blockade in classical Hodgkin lymphoma. Clones were sequenced by immunoSEQ multiplex PCR, and TCRdb holds only the in-frame ones, with some missing. The sample lists some 64,000 clones, 88% occurring once. Every single patient, without exception, relapsed after autologous stem cell transplantation, and brentuximab vedotin exposure varied. The sequenced sample was peripheral blood mononuclear cells (PBMCs), obtained at baseline. These receptors came from a human donor with classical Hodgkin lymphoma.

V gene TRBV19 combines with J gene TRBJ2-7, with no clear D. Per germline, CDR1 LNHDA and CDR2 SQIVND (reference sequence). The CDR3 extends over 13 amino acids. Trimming removed 3 bases from V and 1 base from J, with 7 bases in between. The CDR3 nucleotides read TGTGCCAGTAGTATCTTGCTTTCCTACGAGCAGTACTTC. Its protein is CASSILLSYEQYF.

The genes are TRBV7-9 and TRBJ1-4, with D uncertain. The germline V gene has CDR1 SEHNR and CDR2 FQNEAQ (reference sequence). The CDR3 length is 15 residues. V was cut by 2 bases and J by 4 bases, with 11 bases left in between. CDR3 coding DNA: TGTGCCAGCAGCTTAATGGGGTCCCATAATGAAAAACTGTTTTTT. Protein: CASSLMGSHNEKLFF.

The V call is TRBV7-7, the J call TRBJ2-2, with 7 bases identical to TRBD2. The J segment lost 4 bases and the V segment lost 3 bases, leaving 5 bases of the junction unmatched. Germline values: CDR1 SSHAT, CDR2 FNYEAQ (reference sequence). This CDR3 has 15 amino acids. The CDR3 bases are TGTGCCAGCAGCTTGAGGCTAGCGGTCACCGGGGAGCTGTTTTTT. Translated, it gives CASSLRLAVTGELFF.

This chain joins TRBV4-3 and TRBJ1-1; possible D gene TRBD1, 6 bases. This CDR3 has 15 residues. CDR1 LGHNA and CDR2 YSLEER come from the germline V gene. Trimming shortened V by 1 base and J by 5 bases, and 14 bases separated the two germline ends. This chain's CDR3 is CASSQVSGAGTEAFF. The CDR3 bases are TGCGCCAGCAGCCAAGTTTCGGGGGCAGGGACTGAAGCTTTCTTT.

The J gene is TRBJ2-7, the V gene TRBV28; D is uncertain. Germline values: CDR1 MDHEN, CDR2 SYDVKM. The CDR3 is 14 amino acids. Trimming pared 4 bases from V and 0 bases from J, leaving 10 bases between. The CDR3 reads CASSYQVGSYEQYF. CDR3 DNA sequence: TGTGCCAGCAGTTACCAGGTTGGCTCCTACGAGCAGTACTTC.

The V and J genes are TRBV28 and TRBJ2-7, with 7 bases matching TRBD1. CDR1 is MDHEN and CDR2 is SYDVKM in the germline V gene. With 9 bases clipped from V and 3 bases from J, the junction kept 11 bases outside the gene matches. The CDR3 contains 14 residues. CDR3 DNA: TGTGCCAGTGTGAACAGGGGTGGATACTACGAGCAGTACTTC. It is translated as CASVNRGGYYEQYF.

V is TRBV10-2 and J is TRBJ1-5; no clear D gene. The germline V gene has CDR1 WSHSY and CDR2 SAAADI. The CDR3 loop spans 12 amino acids. The V and J ends lost 0 bases and 12 bases respectively, with 9 bases between them. The CDR3 region has the DNA TGCGCCAGCAGTGAGTCGTTCGGTATCCAGCATTTT. As protein: CASSESFGIQHF.